Each of the 2 T cell receptor beta chains below was sequenced from the same sample in a study of T-cell memory formation after mild COVID-19. TCRdb itself ran the 5' RACE reads through MiXCR, one entry per CDR3 protein. The table shows approximately 350,000 distinct CDR3 sequences, with 25% to 30% occurring only once. The sample was PBMCs or a T cell subset sorted from them (not recorded which). These receptors all stem from an adult woman who had mild COVID-19 (a few samples of this study predate the infection). Cell type and time point are not known.

In regard to this clonotype: A much larger clone lies one base from this, so it may be a read error. The chain recombines TRBV7-9 with TRBJ1-1, with 8 bases that match TRBD1. CDR1 and CDR2 from the germline V gene are SEHNR and FQNEAQ (reference sequence). V lost 1 base and J lost 4; bases outside the gene matches: 2. The CDR3 totals 14 residues. CDR3 region: CASSLGQGSTEAFF. The CDR3 region has the DNA TGTGCCAGCAGCTTAGGACAGGGGAGCACTGAAGCTTTCTTT.

The genes are TRBV11-2 and TRBJ2-1; 7 bases map to TRBD1. The V gene end was trimmed by 4 bases and the J gene end by 1 base; junction bases not matched to a gene: 4. CDR1 and CDR2 (germline): SGHAT, FQNNGV. The CDR3 runs to 15 residues. The CDR3 DNA reads TGTGCCAGCAGCTCTTACAGGGGATCCTACAATGAGCAGTTCTTC. Protein: CASSSYRGSYNEQFF.